This T cell receptor beta chain stems from a study of Ad26.COV2.S vaccination and SARS-CoV-2 variants. Treatment reported: approximately 18 received Ad26.COV2.S at low or high dose, single or two shots; five or six received placebo; per-sample allocation not given. Day 63 after the first injection of vaccine or placebo was the sampling time. Germline CDR1 and CDR2: SGHDT and YYEEEE. V trimming: 4 bases; J trimming: 2 bases; junction bases outside the gene matches: 4. This CDR3 spans 15 amino acids. Data came from immunoSEQ multiplex PCR; TCRdb stores just in-frame clones and leaves some out. This table has 430,000 or so clones, approximately 89% appearing once.

Sequences were derived from peripheral blood, sampled in a trial of Ad26.COV2.S vaccine versus placebo. This receptor was taken from a person aged 18-65 years who received the Ad26.COV2.S COVID-19 vaccine or a placebo. The V call is TRBV5-6, the J call TRBJ2-5, with 11 bases matching TRBD2. The CDR3 is CASSPGTSGQETQYF. The CDR3 DNA sequence: TGTGCCAGCAGCCCCGGGACTAGCGGTCAAGAGACCCAGTACTTC.